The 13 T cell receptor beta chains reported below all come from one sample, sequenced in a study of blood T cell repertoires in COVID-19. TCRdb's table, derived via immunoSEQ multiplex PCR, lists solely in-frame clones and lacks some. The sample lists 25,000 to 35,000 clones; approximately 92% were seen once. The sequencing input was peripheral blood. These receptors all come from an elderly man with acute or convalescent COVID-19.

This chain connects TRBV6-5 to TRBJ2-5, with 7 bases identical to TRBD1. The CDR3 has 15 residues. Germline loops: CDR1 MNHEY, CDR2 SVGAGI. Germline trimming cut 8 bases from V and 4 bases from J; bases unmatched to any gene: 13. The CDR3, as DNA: TGTGCCAGCGCTTCAGGGGGAATGTTGGGAGAGACCCAGTACTTC. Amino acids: CASASGGMLGETQYF.

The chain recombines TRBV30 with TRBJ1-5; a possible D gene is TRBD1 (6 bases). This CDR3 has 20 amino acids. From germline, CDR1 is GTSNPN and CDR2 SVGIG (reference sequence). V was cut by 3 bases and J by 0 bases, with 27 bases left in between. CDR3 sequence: CAWSPYWAGESGYSNQPQHF. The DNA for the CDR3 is TGTGCCTGGAGCCCCTACTGGGCAGGGGAATCCGGTTATAGCAATCAGCCCCAGCATTTT. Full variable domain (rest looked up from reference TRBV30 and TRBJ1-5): SQTIHQWPATLVQPVGSPLSLECTVEGTSNPNLYWYRQAAGRGLQLLFYSVGIGQISSEVPQNLSASRPQDRQFILSSKKLLLSDSGFYLCAWSPYWAGESGYSNQPQHFGDGTRLSIL.

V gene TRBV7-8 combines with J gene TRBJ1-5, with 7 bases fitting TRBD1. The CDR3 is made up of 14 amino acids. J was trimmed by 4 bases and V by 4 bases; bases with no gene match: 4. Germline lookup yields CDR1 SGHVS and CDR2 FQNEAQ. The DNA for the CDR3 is TGTGCCAGCAGCTCGGGACAGAAAAATCAGCCCCAGCATTTT. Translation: CASSSGQKNQPQHF. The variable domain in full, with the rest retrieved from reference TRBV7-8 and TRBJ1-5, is GAGVSQSPRYKVAKRGQDVALRCDPISGHVSLFWYQQALGQGPEFLTYFQNEAQLDKSGLPSDRFFAERPEGSVSTLKIQRTQQEDSAVYLCASSSGQKNQPQHFGDGTRLSIL.

CDR3 in amino acids: CASSPQGIPGELFF. The CDR3 bases are TGTGCCAGCAGCCCACAGGGAATCCCCGGGGAGCTGTTTTTT. The J gene is TRBJ2-2, the V gene TRBV14, with D tentatively TRBD1 (6 bases). Trimming removed 4 bases from V and 6 bases from J, with 12 bases in between. Germline CDR1 reads SGHDN; CDR2 reads FVKESK. The CDR3 is made up of 14 amino acids.

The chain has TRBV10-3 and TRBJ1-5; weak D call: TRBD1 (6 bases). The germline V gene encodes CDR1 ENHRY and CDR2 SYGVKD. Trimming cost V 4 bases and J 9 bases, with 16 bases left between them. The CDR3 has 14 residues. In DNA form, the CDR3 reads TGTGCCATCAGTGGGACAGCTGTCCAGGGGCCCCAGCATTTT. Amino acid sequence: CAISGTAVQGPQHF.

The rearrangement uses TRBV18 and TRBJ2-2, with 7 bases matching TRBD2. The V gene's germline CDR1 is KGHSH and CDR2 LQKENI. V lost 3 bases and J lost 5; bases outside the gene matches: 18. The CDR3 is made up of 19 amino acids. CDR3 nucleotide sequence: TGTGCCAGCTCACCCCCCAAACCCCTAGCGGCCAGGTGGACCGGGGAGCTGTTTTTT. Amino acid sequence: CASSPPKPLAARWTGELFF.

CDR3 nucleotides: TGTGCCAGCTCACCCCGACAGGGTGTGGAGACCCAGTACTTC. It codes for CASSPRQGVETQYF. V gene TRBV18 combines with J gene TRBJ2-5, with 7 bases identical to TRBD1. CDR3 length: 14 amino acids. Unmatched junction bases numbered 6, after V lost 3 bases and J lost 5 bases. Germline V gene sequence: CDR1 KGHSH, CDR2 LQKENI. The full variable domain, with the rest looked up from reference TRBV18 and TRBJ2-5, is NAGVMQNPRHLVRRRGQEARLRCSPMKGHSHVYWYRQLPEEGLKFMVYLQKENIIDESGMPKERFSAEFPKEGPSILRIQQVVRGDSAAYFCASSPRQGVETQYFGPGTRLLVL.

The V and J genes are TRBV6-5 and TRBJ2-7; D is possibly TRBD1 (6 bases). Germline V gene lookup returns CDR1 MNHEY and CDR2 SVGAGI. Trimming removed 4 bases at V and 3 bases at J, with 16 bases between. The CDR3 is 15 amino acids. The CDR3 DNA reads TGTGCCAGCAGTTTCACGTTCGGGACAAACTACGAGCAGTACTTC. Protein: CASSFTFGTNYEQYF.

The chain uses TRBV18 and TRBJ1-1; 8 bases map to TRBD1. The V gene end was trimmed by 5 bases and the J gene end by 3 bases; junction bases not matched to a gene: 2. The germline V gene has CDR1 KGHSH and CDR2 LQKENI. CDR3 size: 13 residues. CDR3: CASSADRDTEAFF. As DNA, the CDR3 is TGTGCCAGCTCAGCGGACAGGGACACTGAAGCTTTCTTT.

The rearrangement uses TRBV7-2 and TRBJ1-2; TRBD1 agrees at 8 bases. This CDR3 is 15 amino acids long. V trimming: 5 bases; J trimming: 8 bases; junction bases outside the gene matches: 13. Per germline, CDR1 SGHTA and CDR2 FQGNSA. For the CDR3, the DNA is TGTGCCAGCAGCGGACACAGGGGGATTAATAGGGGCTACACCTTC. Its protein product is CASSGHRGINRGYTF.

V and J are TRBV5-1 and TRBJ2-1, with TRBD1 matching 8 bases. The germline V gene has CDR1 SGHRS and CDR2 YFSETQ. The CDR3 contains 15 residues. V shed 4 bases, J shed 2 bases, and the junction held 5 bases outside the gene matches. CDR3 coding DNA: TGCGCCAGCAGCCCGGGGACAGGAGCCTACAATGAGCAGTTCTTC. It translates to CASSPGTGAYNEQFF.

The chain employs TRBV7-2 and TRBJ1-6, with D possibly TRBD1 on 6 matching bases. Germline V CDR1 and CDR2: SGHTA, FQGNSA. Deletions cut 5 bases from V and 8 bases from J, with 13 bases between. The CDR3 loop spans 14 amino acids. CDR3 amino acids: CASSPQGEYSPLHF. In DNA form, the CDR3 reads TGTGCCAGCAGCCCACAGGGTGAATATTCACCCCTCCACTTT.

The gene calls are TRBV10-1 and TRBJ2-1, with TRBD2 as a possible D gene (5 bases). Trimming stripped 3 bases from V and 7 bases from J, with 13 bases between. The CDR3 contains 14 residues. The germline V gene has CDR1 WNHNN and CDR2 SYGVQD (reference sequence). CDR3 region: CASSDGESGNEQFF. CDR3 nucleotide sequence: TGCGCCAGCAGTGATGGGGAGTCGGGGAATGAGCAGTTCTTC.